This T cell receptor (beta chain) was captured in a study of blood T cell repertoires in COVID-19. Overall study context: PBMCs, B-cell-depleted T cells, or T cells were the source of the cDNA or gDNA that made up the material.

How the authors handled the data: Estimation of nucleated cell counts relied on the amplification of reference gene primers. The method was immunoSEQ multiplex PCR; TCRdb's version includes in-frame clones alone and lacks a portion of them. The V and J calls and clone size were taken over from that table, and D and trimming were inferred from the DNA. This sample has 150,000 to 200,000 clones, with roughly 80% found just once. V lost 6 bases to trimming and J lost 7 bases, with 17 bases between them. The germline V gene encodes CDR1 SGHKS and CDR2 YYEKEE (reference sequence). This CDR3 has 15 residues. Everyone who took part was roughly 18 to 90 years old, and they came from fewer than 25 US areas. For recovered donors of Cohort 3, there were two negative PCRs, clearance, or symptom resolution.

Input material: PBMCs or T cells enriched from blood (not recorded which). The clonotype comes from a man aged 40-55 years who had recovered from COVID-19. The chain is built from TRBV5-5 and TRBJ1-6; D is perhaps TRBD1 (5 bases). The CDR3 nucleotides are TGTGCCAGCACCGCAGTTGCAGGGCCGAATTCACCCCTCCACTTT. Translating it yields CASTAVAGPNSPLHF.